In its sample, the clone carrying this T cell receptor beta chain was seen once. After removal of 2 bases from V and 7 bases from J, the junction contained 5 bases not matched to a gene. Looked up from germline, CDR1 is SGHTA and CDR2 is FQGNSA. CDR3 length equals 16 residues. This specimen belongs to a study of blood T cell repertoires in COVID-19. Study in general: Samples came from the United States, Italy and Spain, spanning acute and convalescent COVID-19.

Authors' data handling: Counts of nucleated cells, estimated from reference gene primer amplification, were obtained. Method: immunoSEQ multiplex PCR; TCRdb's copy keeps in-frame clones and lacks some. V and J calls and clone size are given by that table; D and trimming were obtained from the DNA. The top ten clones hold 3% of a sample with about 290,000 clones, roughly 89% of them seen once. V and J are TRBV7-2 and TRBJ2-1; 13 nucleotides agree with TRBD2. Material for sequencing was peripheral blood. The clonotype comes from a woman aged 30 to 39 with active or convalescent COVID-19. The CDR3 reads CASSLLTSGGKNEQFF. CDR3 sequence (DNA): TGTGCCAGCAGCTTATTGACTAGCGGGGGGAAGAATGAGCAGTTCTTC.